The rows below give T cell receptor beta chains drawn from one sample of a study of T-cell reconstitution after alpha-beta-depleted transplantation in children. TCRdb called the PCR reads again in MiXCR, with one record for every CDR3 protein. The table has some 140,000 distinct CDR3 sequences, 9.5% to 10% seen once; the top ten hold under 30%. This specimen was PBMCs, mostly from graft donor cells, taken 180 days after TCRalphabeta/CD19-depleted stem cell transplant. These receptors were obtained from a girl in the first two years of life who had a stem cell transplant for combined immunodeficiency, so the T cells may come from the graft donor. Both conserved end residues are part of each CDR3. D genes are given only for firm matches. Part of the rows lack a size; the others show once, few, many or a class for expanded clones.

v_call: TRBV5-5; j_call: TRBJ2-7; d_call: .; clone_size: many; cdr3_nt: TGTGCCAGCAGTCGGACGGAGTCGGTGTACGAGCAGTACTTC; cdr3_aa: CASSRTESVYEQYF
v_call: TRBV7-2; j_call: TRBJ2-7; d_call: .; clone_size: .; cdr3_nt: TGTGCCAGCAGCTTAGCTGCCAGCAACCCTCCCTACGAGCAGTACTTC; cdr3_aa: CASSLAASNPPYEQYF
v_call: TRBV12-5; j_call: TRBJ2-2; d_call: .; clone_size: few; cdr3_nt: TGTGCTAGTGGTACTGGGGTTCCCGGGGAGCTGTTTTTT; cdr3_aa: CASGTGVPGELFF
v_call: TRBV29-1; j_call: TRBJ2-5; d_call: .; clone_size: .; cdr3_nt: TGCAGCGTCCGGGAGCTTCAAGAGACCCAGTACTTC; cdr3_aa: CSVRELQETQYF
v_call: TRBV6-5; j_call: TRBJ1-6; d_call: .; clone_size: few; cdr3_nt: TGTGCCAGCAGTTACTCGATACGCGTCTCGGGGGGTTCACCCCTCCACTTT; cdr3_aa: CASSYSIRVSGGSPLHF
v_call: TRBV12-3/TRBV12-4; j_call: TRBJ2-7; d_call: .; clone_size: few; cdr3_nt: TGTGCCAGCAGTATTAATCCCTACGAGCAGTACTTC; cdr3_aa: CASSINPYEQYF
v_call: TRBV9; j_call: TRBJ2-7; d_call: .; clone_size: .; cdr3_nt: TGTGCCAGCAGCGTAGGTGGGAGTCTATCCTACGAGCAGTACTTC; cdr3_aa: CASSVGGSLSYEQYF
v_call: TRBV20-1; j_call: TRBJ2-7; d_call: .; clone_size: .; cdr3_nt: TGCAGTGCTAGAGGGGGGGACGGCAGGGGTGAGGGTTTCGAGCAGTACTTC; cdr3_aa: CSARGGDGRGEGFEQYF
v_call: TRBV20-1; j_call: TRBJ2-1; d_call: TRBD2; clone_size: .; cdr3_nt: TGCACTGCTAGAGTCCCACTAGCGGGAGGTGAAAATGAGCAGTTCTTC; cdr3_aa: CTARVPLAGGENEQFF
v_call: TRBV20-1; j_call: TRBJ2-5; d_call: .; clone_size: .; cdr3_nt: TGCAGTGCTAGAGATAGGACGGCTCAAGAGACCCAGTACTTC; cdr3_aa: CSARDRTAQETQYF
v_call: TRBV5-1; j_call: TRBJ1-5; d_call: .; clone_size: .; cdr3_nt: TGCGCCAGCAGCGAAGGGTTGGATCAGCCCCAGCATTTT; cdr3_aa: CASSEGLDQPQHF
v_call: TRBV20-1; j_call: TRBJ2-1; d_call: .; clone_size: .; cdr3_nt: TGCAGTGCTAGAGATCTCGTGGCCTTTCGGAGGGATGAGCAGTTCTTC; cdr3_aa: CSARDLVAFRRDEQFF
v_call: TRBV5-4; j_call: TRBJ2-2; d_call: .; clone_size: few; cdr3_nt: TGTGCCAGCAGCTTGGCCAGGGGGGCCGGGGAGCTGTTTTTT; cdr3_aa: CASSLARGAGELFF
v_call: TRBV5-5; j_call: TRBJ2-5; d_call: .; clone_size: .; cdr3_nt: TGTGCCAGCAGCTTAGGAGCCCAAGAGACCCAGTACTTC; cdr3_aa: CASSLGAQETQYF
v_call: TRBV4-1; j_call: TRBJ2-1; d_call: TRBD2; clone_size: .; cdr3_nt: TGCGCCAGCAGCCAAGCCCCTATGCGGGAGAAGGGATCCTACAATGAGCAGTTCTTC; cdr3_aa: CASSQAPMREKGSYNEQFF
v_call: TRBV20-1; j_call: TRBJ2-1; d_call: TRBD2; clone_size: many; cdr3_nt: TGCAGTGCTAGGGTGGCGGGAGCCTACAATGAGCAGTTCTTC; cdr3_aa: CSARVAGAYNEQFF
v_call: TRBV7-6; j_call: TRBJ2-3; d_call: TRBD2; clone_size: many; cdr3_nt: TGTGCCAGCAGCCCAGCGGGGGGGCCCAAAGATACGCAGTATTTT; cdr3_aa: CASSPAGGPKDTQYF
v_call: TRBV15; j_call: TRBJ2-5; d_call: .; clone_size: many; cdr3_nt: TGTGCCACCAGCAGAGATCGGCACTCAGACAAGTACTTC; cdr3_aa: CATSRDRHSDKYF
v_call: TRBV11-1; j_call: TRBJ2-1; d_call: TRBD1; clone_size: .; cdr3_nt: TGTGCCAGCAGCTTAGGGACAGGAGCTTATGGAGATGAGCAGTTCTTC; cdr3_aa: CASSLGTGAYGDEQFF
v_call: TRBV13; j_call: TRBJ2-7; d_call: TRBD1; clone_size: .; cdr3_nt: TGTGCCAGCAGCTCCCCCGGGACAGGGGTCACCTACGAGCAGTACTTC; cdr3_aa: CASSSPGTGVTYEQYF
v_call: TRBV27; j_call: TRBJ1-1; d_call: .; clone_size: few; cdr3_nt: TGTGCCAGCAGTTTAGGACCCTCCCCCACTGAAGCTTTCTTT; cdr3_aa: CASSLGPSPTEAFF
v_call: TRBV10-3; j_call: TRBJ2-1; d_call: .; clone_size: .; cdr3_nt: TGTGCCATCAGTGGCTTCGGCCCCTACAATGAGCAGTTCTTC; cdr3_aa: CAISGFGPYNEQFF
v_call: TRBV18; j_call: TRBJ2-2; d_call: .; clone_size: few; cdr3_nt: TGTGCCAGCTCAGCGGCTAGCTGGGACACCGGGGAGCTGTTTTTT; cdr3_aa: CASSAASWDTGELFF
v_call: TRBV4-3; j_call: TRBJ1-5; d_call: .; clone_size: .; cdr3_nt: TGCGCCAGCAGCCAAGTGGTGGGGGGGGATCAGCCCCAGCATTTT; cdr3_aa: CASSQVVGGDQPQHF
v_call: TRBV7-3; j_call: TRBJ1-1; d_call: .; clone_size: few; cdr3_nt: TGTGCCAGCAGCATTTTAGCTTTCTTT; cdr3_aa: CASSILAFF
v_call: TRBV4-3; j_call: TRBJ2-7; d_call: TRBD1; clone_size: few; cdr3_nt: TGCGCCAGCAGCCTCCGGGACAGGGTAGACGAGCAGTACTTC; cdr3_aa: CASSLRDRVDEQYF
v_call: TRBV20-1; j_call: TRBJ2-3; d_call: TRBD2; clone_size: many; cdr3_nt: TGCAGTGCTGGTACCGGGACTAGCGGGGTCGCCCCCCAAGATACGCAGTATTTT; cdr3_aa: CSAGTGTSGVAPQDTQYF
v_call: TRBV7-6; j_call: TRBJ2-3; d_call: TRBD1; clone_size: .; cdr3_nt: TGTGCCAGCAGCCCCGTTTTCGCTACAGGGGGCACAGATACGCAGTATTTT; cdr3_aa: CASSPVFATGGTDTQYF
v_call: TRBV27; j_call: TRBJ1-2; d_call: .; clone_size: .; cdr3_nt: TGTGCCAGCAGTTTACCTACAGGGAATGGCGACACCTTC; cdr3_aa: CASSLPTGNGDTF
v_call: TRBV29-1; j_call: TRBJ2-1; d_call: TRBD2; clone_size: few; cdr3_nt: TGCAGCGTTCGCCCGGGGACTAGCGGCTACAATGAGCAGTTCTTC; cdr3_aa: CSVRPGTSGYNEQFF
v_call: TRBV15; j_call: TRBJ2-7; d_call: TRBD1; clone_size: .; cdr3_nt: TGTGCCACCAGCAGAGATGGGACAGCTTCCTACGAGCAGTACTTC; cdr3_aa: CATSRDGTASYEQYF
v_call: TRBV6-2/TRBV6-3; j_call: TRBJ2-5; d_call: .; clone_size: .; cdr3_nt: TGTGCCAGCGGTAGGCAAGAGACCCAGTACTTC; cdr3_aa: CASGRQETQYF
v_call: TRBV6-2/TRBV6-3; j_call: TRBJ1-5; d_call: .; clone_size: few; cdr3_nt: TGTGCCAGCAGTTACGGGTTCAATCAGCCCCAGCATTTT; cdr3_aa: CASSYGFNQPQHF
v_call: TRBV7-2; j_call: TRBJ2-2; d_call: TRBD1; clone_size: .; cdr3_nt: TGTGCCAGCAGCCCTTACAGGGGGCGCAACACCGGGGAGCTGTTTTTT; cdr3_aa: CASSPYRGRNTGELFF
v_call: TRBV12-3/TRBV12-4; j_call: TRBJ2-5; d_call: .; clone_size: .; cdr3_nt: TGTGCCAGCAGTTCATACAGGAAAGAGACCCAGTACTTC; cdr3_aa: CASSSYRKETQYF
v_call: TRBV12-3/TRBV12-4; j_call: TRBJ2-7; d_call: .; clone_size: many; cdr3_nt: TGTTTCCTTCGGGTCACGGACTATACCAATTTCTACGAGCAGTACTTC; cdr3_aa: CFLRVTDYTNFYEQYF
v_call: TRBV12-3/TRBV12-4; j_call: TRBJ1-6; d_call: .; clone_size: .; cdr3_nt: TGTGCCAGCAGTTCCCTAGGGGGCTCCTATAATTCACCCCTCCACTTT; cdr3_aa: CASSSLGGSYNSPLHF
v_call: TRBV5-1; j_call: TRBJ2-5; d_call: TRBD1; clone_size: few; cdr3_nt: TGCGCCAGCAGCTTGGAACAGGGGCAAGAGACCCAGTACTTC; cdr3_aa: CASSLEQGQETQYF
v_call: TRBV9; j_call: TRBJ2-5; d_call: .; clone_size: many; cdr3_nt: TGTGCCAGCAGCCCCATGGGAGGTTTGGGTGAGACCCAGTACTTC; cdr3_aa: CASSPMGGLGETQYF
v_call: TRBV5-1; j_call: TRBJ2-3; d_call: TRBD1; clone_size: few; cdr3_nt: TGCGCCAGCAGCTTTGGGACAGTCCCTCCGTCCACAGATACGCAGTATTTT; cdr3_aa: CASSFGTVPPSTDTQYF
v_call: TRBV18; j_call: TRBJ2-5; d_call: .; clone_size: few; cdr3_nt: TGTGCCAGCTCACTGCCGGGGGTCGAGACCCAGTACTTC; cdr3_aa: CASSLPGVETQYF
v_call: TRBV4-3; j_call: TRBJ1-1; d_call: .; clone_size: few; cdr3_nt: TGCGCCAGCAGCCCAACAGGGAGGGCCCAACACACTGAAGCTTTCTTT; cdr3_aa: CASSPTGRAQHTEAFF
v_call: TRBV29-1; j_call: TRBJ2-7; d_call: TRBD1; clone_size: .; cdr3_nt: TGCAGCGTCCAAGGGGGCCACGAGCAGTACTTC; cdr3_aa: CSVQGGHEQYF
v_call: TRBV18; j_call: TRBJ2-1; d_call: .; clone_size: few; cdr3_nt: TGTGCCAGCTCACCACCGGCCTTGCCCGAGCAGTTCTTC; cdr3_aa: CASSPPALPEQFF
v_call: TRBV20-1; j_call: TRBJ1-4; d_call: TRBD1; clone_size: few; cdr3_nt: TGCAGTGCTAGTTTGGACAGGGTCACTGAAAAACTGTTTTTT; cdr3_aa: CSASLDRVTEKLFF
v_call: TRBV29-1; j_call: TRBJ1-4; d_call: .; clone_size: .; cdr3_nt: TGCAGCGTAAGAGGGCCTGCAACTAATGAAAAACTGTTTTTT; cdr3_aa: CSVRGPATNEKLFF
v_call: TRBV20-1; j_call: TRBJ2-1; d_call: .; clone_size: few; cdr3_nt: TGCAGTGCAAAGACCAGTACAGGCTACAATGAGCAGTTCTTC; cdr3_aa: CSAKTSTGYNEQFF
v_call: TRBV4-3; j_call: TRBJ2-1; d_call: TRBD2; clone_size: .; cdr3_nt: TGCGCCAGCAGCCAAGGACTAGCGGGGATCAATGAGCAGTTCTTC; cdr3_aa: CASSQGLAGINEQFF
v_call: TRBV12-3/TRBV12-4; j_call: TRBJ2-6; d_call: .; clone_size: .; cdr3_nt: TGTGCCAGCAGTCAGGGAAAAGCTAACGTCCTGACTTTC; cdr3_aa: CASSQGKANVLTF
v_call: TRBV6-5; j_call: TRBJ2-7; d_call: .; clone_size: .; cdr3_nt: TGTGCCAGCAGTTACTCTGGCGGGACCTCCTACGAGCAGTACTTC; cdr3_aa: CASSYSGGTSYEQYF
v_call: TRBV6-2/TRBV6-3; j_call: TRBJ1-2; d_call: .; clone_size: many; cdr3_nt: TGTGCCAGCAGTTACTCGAATCGGCAGACTCATGGCTACACCTTC; cdr3_aa: CASSYSNRQTHGYTF
v_call: TRBV11-2; j_call: TRBJ1-2; d_call: .; clone_size: few; cdr3_nt: TGTGCCAGCAGCTTAGATGTAGGGGTTAGTCAGGACTATGGCTACACCTTC; cdr3_aa: CASSLDVGVSQDYGYTF